This T cell receptor (beta chain) was captured in a study of naive and memory T cell subsets. In its sample, this clonotype was seen many times. The CDR3 is made up of 11 amino acids. V was trimmed by 6 bases and J by 9 bases, leaving 13 bases between them. Germline assignment: CDR1 SQVTM and CDR2 ANQGSEA. An equimolar mix of two oligonucleotides served as the beta constant-region primer for TRBC1 and TRBC2. The ligated cDNA underwent four PCR rounds using SP2 and nested alpha and beta constant-region primers. From the UMI-ligation and nested PCR reads, TCRdb called clonotypes with MiXCR, one entry per CDR3 protein. Altogether more than 100,000 distinct CDR3 sequences are present, 36% being singletons, with the ten largest covering roughly 0.86%.

Sequencing used central memory CD4+ T cells from blood. The chain couples TRBV29-1 to TRBJ2-3; no clear D. The source is a human donor in good health. The CDR3 here is CSVGFQQTQYF. In nucleotides, the CDR3 is TGCAGCGTCGGTTTTCAGCAGACGCAGTATTTT.